This T cell receptor (beta chain) was captured in a study of a mutant IDH1 vaccine in newly diagnosed glioma. Across the whole study: The study started vaccination 4-6 weeks after radiotherapy alone, or with temozolomide cycles.

Clones were read by immunoSEQ multiplex PCR, and TCRdb kept only the in-frame ones, dropping some. The data show about 48,000 clones, approximately 80% seen once. This clone came up once. Its cognate antigen is unknown. This CDR3 region has 15 residues. Deletions cut 5 bases from V and 8 bases from J, with 20 bases between. Germline CDR1 is MGHDK and CDR2 is SYGVNS. The time point here: week 35, safety follow-up. Each vaccine dose was 300 ug of mutant IDH1 20-mer peptide, with topical imiquimod. The study, taken as a whole, reports: Among patients, roughly 94% showed immune responses induced by the vaccine.

This TCR was recovered from a middle-aged man with glioma. Source: PBMCs, taken from a glioma patient whose treatment included an IDH1 peptide vaccine. The rearrangement uses TRBV25-1 and TRBJ2-3, with D tentatively TRBD2 (6 bases). The CDR3 DNA follows: TGTGCCAGCAGTATGGGGAGGCCGGGGTTAGGTACGCAGTATTTT. Translation gives CASSMGRPGLGTQYF.